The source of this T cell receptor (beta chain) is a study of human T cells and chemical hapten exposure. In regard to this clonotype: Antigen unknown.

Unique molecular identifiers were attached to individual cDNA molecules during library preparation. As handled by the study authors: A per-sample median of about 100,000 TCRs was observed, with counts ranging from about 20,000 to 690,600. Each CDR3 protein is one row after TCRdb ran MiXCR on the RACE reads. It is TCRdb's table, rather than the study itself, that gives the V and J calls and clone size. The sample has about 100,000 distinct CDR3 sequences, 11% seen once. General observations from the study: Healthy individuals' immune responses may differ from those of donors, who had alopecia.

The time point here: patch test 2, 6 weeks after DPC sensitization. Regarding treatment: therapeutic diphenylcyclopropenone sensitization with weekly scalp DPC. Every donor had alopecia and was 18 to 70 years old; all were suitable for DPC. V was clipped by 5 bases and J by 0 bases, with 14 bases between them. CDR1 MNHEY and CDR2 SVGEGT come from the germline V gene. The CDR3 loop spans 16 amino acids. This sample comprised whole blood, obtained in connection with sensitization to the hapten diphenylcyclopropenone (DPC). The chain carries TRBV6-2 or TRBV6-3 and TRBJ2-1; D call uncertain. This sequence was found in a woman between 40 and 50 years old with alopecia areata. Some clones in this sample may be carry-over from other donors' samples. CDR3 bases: TGTGCCAGCAGTACCCGGACGGCGAGCTCCTACAATGAGCAGTTCTTC. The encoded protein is CASSTRTASSYNEQFF.